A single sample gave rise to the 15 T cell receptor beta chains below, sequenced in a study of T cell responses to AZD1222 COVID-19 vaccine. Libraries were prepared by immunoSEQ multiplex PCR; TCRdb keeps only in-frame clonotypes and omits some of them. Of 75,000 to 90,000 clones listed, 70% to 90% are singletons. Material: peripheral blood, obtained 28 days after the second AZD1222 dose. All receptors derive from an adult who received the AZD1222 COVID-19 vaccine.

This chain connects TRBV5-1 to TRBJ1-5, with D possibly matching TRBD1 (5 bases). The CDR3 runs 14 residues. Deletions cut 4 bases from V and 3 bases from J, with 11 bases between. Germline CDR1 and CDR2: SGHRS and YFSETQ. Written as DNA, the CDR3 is TGCGCCAGCAGCGTCGGGGGTTTCAATCAGCCCCAGCATTTT. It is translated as CASSVGGFNQPQHF.

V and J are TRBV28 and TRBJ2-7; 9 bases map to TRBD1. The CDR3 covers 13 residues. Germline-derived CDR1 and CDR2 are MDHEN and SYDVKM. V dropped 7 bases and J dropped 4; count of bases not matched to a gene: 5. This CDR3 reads CASKLQGAYEQYF. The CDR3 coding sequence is TGTGCCAGCAAACTACAGGGGGCTTACGAGCAGTACTTC.

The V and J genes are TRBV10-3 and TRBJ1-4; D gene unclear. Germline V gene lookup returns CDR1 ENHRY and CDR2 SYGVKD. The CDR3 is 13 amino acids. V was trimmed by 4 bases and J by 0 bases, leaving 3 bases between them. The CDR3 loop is CAISGPTNEKLFF. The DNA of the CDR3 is TGTGCCATCAGTGGACCAACTAATGAAAAACTGTTTTTT.

The CDR3 here is CASSPPREGYEQYF. The CDR3 DNA reads as TGTGCCAGCTCACCACCTCGGGAGGGTTACGAGCAGTACTTC. V and J are TRBV18 and TRBJ2-7; TRBD2 aligns across 8 bases. Trimming at V came to 0 bases and at J to 4 bases, leaving 2 bases not matched to a gene. The CDR3 runs to 14 residues. Germline V gene sequence: CDR1 KGHSH, CDR2 LQKENI.

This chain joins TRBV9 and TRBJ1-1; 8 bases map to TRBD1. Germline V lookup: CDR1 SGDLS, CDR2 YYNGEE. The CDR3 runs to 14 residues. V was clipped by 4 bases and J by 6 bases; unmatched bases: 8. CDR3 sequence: CASSPTGGGAEAFF. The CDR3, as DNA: TGTGCCAGCAGCCCCACAGGGGGAGGCGCTGAAGCTTTCTTT.

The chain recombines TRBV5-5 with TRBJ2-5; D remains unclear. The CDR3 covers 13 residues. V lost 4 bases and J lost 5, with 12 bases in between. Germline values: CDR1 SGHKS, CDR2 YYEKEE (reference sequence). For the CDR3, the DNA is TGTGCCAGCAGCGCCCACATGTTGGAGACCCAGTACTTC. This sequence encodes CASSAHMLETQYF.

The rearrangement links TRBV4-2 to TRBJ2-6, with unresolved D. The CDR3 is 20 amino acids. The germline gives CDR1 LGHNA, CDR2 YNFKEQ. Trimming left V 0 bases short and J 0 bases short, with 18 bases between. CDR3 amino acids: CASSQDPGGSSLSGANVLTF. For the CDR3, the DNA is TGTGCCAGCAGCCAAGACCCCGGCGGATCCTCCCTCTCTGGGGCCAACGTCCTGACTTTC.

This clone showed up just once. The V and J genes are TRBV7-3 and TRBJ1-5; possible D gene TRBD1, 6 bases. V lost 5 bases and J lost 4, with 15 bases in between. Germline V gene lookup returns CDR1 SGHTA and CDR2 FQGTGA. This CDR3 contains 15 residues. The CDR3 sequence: CASSPGRGGNQPQHF. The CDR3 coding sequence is TGTGCCAGCAGCCCCGGGAGGGGGGGGAATCAGCCCCAGCATTTT.

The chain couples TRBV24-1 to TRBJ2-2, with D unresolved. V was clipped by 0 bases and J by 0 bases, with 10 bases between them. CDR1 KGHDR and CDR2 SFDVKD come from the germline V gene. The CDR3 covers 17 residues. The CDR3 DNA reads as TGTGCCACCAGTGATTTGGGGCCAGGATCGAACACCGGGGAGCTGTTTTTT. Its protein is CATSDLGPGSNTGELFF.

The CDR3 is CASRPSQGANTDTQYF. The CDR3 DNA is TGTGCCAGCAGACCATCCCAGGGGGCGAATACAGATACGCAGTATTTT. The chain joins TRBV7-9 to TRBJ2-3, with TRBD1 matching over 8 bases. Trimming took 6 bases from V and 3 from J; bases not matched to a gene: 11. This CDR3 spans 16 amino acids. Germline values: CDR1 SEHNR, CDR2 FQNEAQ (reference sequence).

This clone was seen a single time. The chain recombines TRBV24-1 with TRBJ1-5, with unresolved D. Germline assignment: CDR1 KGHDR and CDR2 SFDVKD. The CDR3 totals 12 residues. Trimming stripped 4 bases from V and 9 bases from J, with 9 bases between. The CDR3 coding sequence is TGTGCCACCAGTGACGAATTAGGGCCCCAGCATTTT. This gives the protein CATSDELGPQHF.

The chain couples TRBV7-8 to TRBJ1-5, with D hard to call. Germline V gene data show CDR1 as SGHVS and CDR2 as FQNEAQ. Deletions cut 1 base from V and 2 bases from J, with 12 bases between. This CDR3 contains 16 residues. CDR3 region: CASSLDGLRRNQPQHF. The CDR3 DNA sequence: TGTGCCAGCAGCTTAGACGGGCTTCGGCGCAATCAGCCCCAGCATTTT.

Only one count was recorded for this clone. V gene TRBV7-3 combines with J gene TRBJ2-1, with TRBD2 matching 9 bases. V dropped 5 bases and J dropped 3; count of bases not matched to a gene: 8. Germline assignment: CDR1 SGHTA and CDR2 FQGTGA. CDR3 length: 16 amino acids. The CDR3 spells CASSPWERGDYNEQFF. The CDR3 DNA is TGTGCCAGCAGCCCATGGGAGCGGGGGGACTACAATGAGCAGTTCTTC.

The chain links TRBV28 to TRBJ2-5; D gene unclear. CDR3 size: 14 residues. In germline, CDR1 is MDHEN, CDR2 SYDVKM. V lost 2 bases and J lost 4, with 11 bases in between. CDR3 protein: CASSLSLPSETQYF. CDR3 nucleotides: TGTGCCAGCAGTTTAAGTTTGCCCTCAGAGACCCAGTACTTC.

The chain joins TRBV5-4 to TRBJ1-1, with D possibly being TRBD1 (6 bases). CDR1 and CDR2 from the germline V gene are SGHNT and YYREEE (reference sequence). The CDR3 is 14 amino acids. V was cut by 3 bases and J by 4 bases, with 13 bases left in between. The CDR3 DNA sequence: TGTGCCAGCAGCTCCCAGACAGGCTCCACTGAAGCTTTCTTT. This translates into CASSSQTGSTEAFF.